This T cell receptor beta chain is drawn from a study of Ad26.COV2.S vaccination and SARS-CoV-2 variants. Across the study: Once or twice, 56 days apart, Ad26.COV2.S was delivered intramuscularly.

Some clones are missing from TCRdb's copy, which holds only in-frame ones; the method was immunoSEQ multiplex PCR. The profile shows around 450,000 clones, 89% of them singletons. The treatment: 19 received Ad26.COV2.S at low or high dose, single or two shots; 5 received placebo; per-sample allocation not given. Collection of the samples took place on day 63 after the first injection of vaccine or placebo. To note about this clone: Its cognate antigen is unknown.

Study-wide results and limits: Vaccine recipients showed a spike-specific TCR breadth that was higher than in placebo recipients. Researchers reported similar non-spike TCR breadth in vaccine and placebo recipients. Possible underestimation of total T cell responses by the TCR breadth and depth analyses was noted.

Here the sequenced sample was peripheral blood, taken in a trial of Ad26.COV2.S vaccine versus placebo. The sequence was collected from a person aged 18 to 65 who received the Ad26.COV2.S COVID-19 vaccine or a placebo.

Written as DNA, the CDR3 is TGTGCCAGCAGTGACTGGGGGGATAACTATGGCTACACCTTC. Its protein product is CASSDWGDNYGYTF. The chain carries TRBV11-3 and TRBJ1-2; weak D call: TRBD1 (5 bases). This CDR3 comprises 14 residues. Between the trimmed V and J ends, which lost 6 bases and 1 base, there was a span of 12 bases. Germline CDR1 reads SGHNT; CDR2 reads YENEEA.